This paragraph reports one T cell receptor (beta chain). This clonotype was seen at least ten times. Its antigen is still unknown. No base qualities exist here, and no much larger clone lies one base off it. These reads were obtained on an Illumina HiSeq 2500. Quantitative 5'-RACE with molecular barcodes was used to prepare TCR beta libraries. Processing in the source paper ran as follows. Disease-linked TCR variants were identified with a new computational method built on a probabilistic model of VDJ rearrangement. TCRdb handled the public reads itself, with Q25 trimming in fastp and clone calling in MiXCR, and kept productive beta chains. Rows with one shared CDR3 protein collapse into an entry with the most common genes and DNA. Here the V and J calls rest on TCRdb's processing, not on the authors' analysis. This sample has some 130,000 distinct CDR3 sequences in its table, and 7% to 10% of those were observed once. Approximately 3.3% of the sample is in the top ten clones.

The germline ends are 17 bases apart after V is trimmed by 3 bases and J by 1 base. The CDR3 goes from the cysteine to the phenylalanine over 17 residues. The read is trimmed to its CDR3 DNA, 51 bases read in frame from base 1. Based on the germline V gene (reference sequence), the CDR1 and CDR2 sequences are SEHNR and FQNEAQ. The source of the sample is a study of CD8 T cells in ankylosing spondylitis (dated by TCRdb to about 2017). Background for the entire study: T cell receptor beta repertoires were profiled in healthy donors and ankylosing spondylitis patients so that disease-linked TCR variants could be found. The whole study cohort included about a hundred healthy donors and roughly 24 ankylosing spondylitis patients. Peripheral blood samples were taken, and synovial fluid was additionally collected from ankylosing spondylitis patients. What the work shows at the level of the full study, not this receptor alone: Some of the motif variants had been reported before in the synovial fluid and blood of reactive arthritis patients, a finding that suggests common disease-initiation mechanisms. The disease-linked clones were reported as significantly enriched in matched synovial fluid samples from ankylosing spondylitis patients. Blood from ankylosing spondylitis patients appeared to be characterized by a TCR beta motif made up of under ten highly homologous amino acid variants. The disease-linked clones had a CD8+ phenotype and were found at relatively low frequencies in peripheral blood.

This sequence uses TRBV7-9 and TRBJ2-3, with the D gene possibly TRBD1 or TRBD2, each one fitting 6 bases. Sequenced input: blood, either unsorted or a sorted T cell fraction (not recorded which). The clonotype comes from a male donor with ankylosing spondylitis or in good health (not recorded which). The bases read TGTGCCAGCAGCTTGAGGGTGACAGGAGGGGGCACAGATACGCAGTATTTT. Translated, this gives CASSLRVTGGGTDTQYF.